These T cell receptor beta chains were read from a single sample in a study of blood T cell repertoires in COVID-19. Sequencing used immunoSEQ multiplex PCR; TCRdb keeps in-frame clones, though not all of them. The sample yields some 100,000 clones, 81% seen once. The sequenced material came from peripheral blood. These receptors came from a human donor in a cohort sampled during active COVID-19. CDR3s include the opening cysteine and the closing phenylalanine or tryptophan. The D gene is left open where the match is weak.

j_call	v_call	d_call	cdr3_nt	cdr3_aa
TRBJ1-2	TRBV6-5	TRBD1	TGTGCCAGCAGCCCCCACAGGGGGCAGGTTGGCTACACCTTC	CASSPHRGQVGYTF
TRBJ1-1	TRBV5-8	-	TGTGCCAGCAGCTTGCGTCGGGAATTTGGCACTGAAGCTTTCTTT	CASSLRREFGTEAFF
TRBJ1-1	TRBV19	-	TGTGCCAGTAGTGGACTTCAGAACACTGAAGCTTTCTTT	CASSGLQNTEAFF
TRBJ1-1	TRBV19	-	TGTGCCAGTAGTAAAACCAGGGAAACTGAAGCTTTCTTT	CASSKTRETEAFF
TRBJ2-2	TRBV2	-	TGTGCCAGCAGCTCAGGGGTCGGGGAGCTGTTTTTT	CASSSGVGELFF
TRBJ1-1	TRBV6-5	-	TGTGCCAGCAGTCGTACCACAGGGAACACTGAAGCTTTCTTT	CASSRTTGNTEAFF
TRBJ2-2	TRBV4-3	-	TGCGCCAGCAGCCAAGATAGCGGCCGCACCGGGGAGCTGTTTTTT	CASSQDSGRTGELFF
TRBJ1-4	TRBV6-1	-	TGTGCCAGCAGTGAGTTGGGGTTAGAGGACATTTTT	CASSELGLEDIF
TRBJ1-6	TRBV27	-	TGTGCCAGCAGGGCTTGGAATTCACCCCTCCACTTT	CASRAWNSPLHF
TRBJ1-5	TRBV15	-	TGTGCCACCAGCAGAGATAAGTTAGCCCAGCCCCAGCATTTT	CATSRDKLAQPQHF
TRBJ2-7	TRBV7-9	-	TGTGCCAGCAGCTTAGCTTCCGGGTGGGAGCAGTACTTC	CASSLASGWEQYF
TRBJ1-1	TRBV13	TRBD1	TGTGCCAGCAGCTTAGAGGGGGCGAGGACTGAAGCTTTCTTT	CASSLEGARTEAFF
TRBJ1-5	TRBV28	-	TGTGCCAGCACCACCCTTCCAGTTCAGCCCCAGCATTTT	CASTTLPVQPQHF
TRBJ2-5	TRBV15	TRBD2	TGTGCCACCAGCAGAGCAAGCGGGGGGGCCTTGGAGACCCAGTACTTC	CATSRASGGALETQYF
TRBJ2-1	TRBV6-5	TRBD2	TGTGCCAGCAGTCCAAAGACTAGCGGCTACAATGAGCAGTTCTTC	CASSPKTSGYNEQFF
TRBJ1-2	TRBV5-4	TRBD1	TGTGCCAGCAGCGCACCGGGACAGAACTATGGCTACACCTTC	CASSAPGQNYGYTF
TRBJ2-7	TRBV7-9	TRBD2	TGTGCCAGCAGCTTATCGGGACTAGGCGTCTACGAGCAGTACTTC	CASSLSGLGVYEQYF
TRBJ2-1	TRBV5-6	-	TGTGCCAGCAGGAAGGGGCTAGGGGTGTTGGAGCAGTTCTTC	CASRKGLGVLEQFF
TRBJ1-1	TRBV7-2	-	TGTGCCAGCAGCTTAGAAGGTGGACTGACGAACACTGAAGCTTTCTTT	CASSLEGGLTNTEAFF
TRBJ2-7	TRBV28	-	TGTGCCAGCAGTTCAGAACGACAAGACCCCAGGTACGAGCAGTACTTC	CASSSERQDPRYEQYF
TRBJ1-2	TRBV5-4	-	TGTGCCAGCAGCGATGCAGGCTCCGGGGGGCTCTATGGCTACACCTTC	CASSDAGSGGLYGYTF
TRBJ2-1	TRBV13	TRBD2	TGTGCCAGCAGCTTAGGCGGGAGGGCCAATGAGCAGTTCTTC	CASSLGGRANEQFF
TRBJ2-6	TRBV18	TRBD1	TGTGCCAGCTCAGGCACGACAGGGTCCGGGGCCAACGTCCTGACTTTC	CASSGTTGSGANVLTF
TRBJ2-5	TRBV7-2	-	TGTGCCAGCAGGTCAGCAGGGGAGCAGACCCAGTACTTC	CASRSAGEQTQYF
TRBJ2-5	TRBV4-3	TRBD2	TGCGCCAGCAGCCAAGGGACTAGCGGGGGAGGAGAGACCCAGTACTTC	CASSQGTSGGGETQYF
TRBJ1-1	TRBV7-8	TRBD1	TGTGCCAGCAGCTTAGAGGCGGGACAGGGTCACCTCGAAGCTTTCTTT	CASSLEAGQGHLEAFF
TRBJ2-7	TRBV18	TRBD1	TGTGCCAGCTCACTAACAGGGGCCAGCACCTACGAGCAGTACTTC	CASSLTGASTYEQYF